The next 24 T cell receptor beta chains were all read from a single sample in a study of T-cell reconstitution after alpha-beta-depleted transplantation in children. TCRbeta library construction was performed incorporating unique molecular identifiers. TCRdb re-called the PCR reads through MiXCR, storing one row per CDR3 protein. The sample lists just under 350,000 distinct CDR3 sequences; roughly 16% were seen once. Sample: PBMCs, mostly from graft donor cells, taken 360 days after TCRalphabeta/CD19-depleted stem cell transplant. The receptors were sampled from a male patient aged 2 to 10 who had a stem cell transplant for acute lymphoblastic leukemia, so the T cells may come from the graft donor.

In DNA form, the CDR3 reads TGTGCCATCAGTGCGTCCGGGGAGGCGGCCTACGAGCAGTACTTC. Protein product: CAISASGEAAYEQYF. This sequence joins TRBV10-3 and TRBJ2-7; TRBD2 is a possible D gene (6 bases). Germline V lookup: CDR1 ENHRY, CDR2 SYGVKD. Trimming took off 4 bases at V and 2 bases at J, with 15 bases between the two ends. The CDR3 is 15 amino acids.

V is TRBV5-1 and J is TRBJ2-3; D uncertain. This CDR3 region has 14 residues. V was shortened by 2 bases and J by 2 bases, with 9 bases between the two germline ends. Germline CDR1 is SGHRS and CDR2 is YFSETQ. The CDR3 DNA is TGCGCCAGCAGCTTTAACGGATTCACAGATACGCAGTATTTT. Protein sequence: CASSFNGFTDTQYF.

This clonotype has more than one count but fewer than ten. V usage is TRBV6-6 and J usage is TRBJ2-3; no definite D call. V shed 4 bases and J shed 7 bases, with 6 bases lying between them. The CDR3 is 11 residues long. Germline CDR1 and CDR2: MNHNY and SVGAGI (reference sequence). Written as DNA, the CDR3 is TGTGCCAGCAGTTGGGAAAATACGCAGTATTTT. As protein: CASSWENTQYF.

This chain joins TRBV18 and TRBJ2-2; a possible D gene is TRBD2 (6 bases). The CDR3 totals 14 residues. The germline V and J ends were trimmed by 4 bases and 4 bases, with 10 bases remaining between them. Germline CDR1 is KGHSH and CDR2 is LQKENI. The DNA of the CDR3 is TGTGCCAGCTCACGATCGGGAGCCACCGGGGAGCTGTTTTTT. Residues: CASSRSGATGELFF. Supplemented by reference TRBV18 and TRBJ2-2, the full variable domain reads NAGVMQNPRHLVRRRGQEARLRCSPMKGHSHVYWYRQLPEEGLKFMVYLQKENIIDESGMPKERFSAEFPKEGPSILRIQQVVRGDSAAYFCASSRSGATGELFFGEGSRLTVL.

The sample holds a few counts of this clonotype. V and J are TRBV7-6 and TRBJ2-7; D is perhaps TRBD1 (5 bases). The CDR3 has 14 amino acids. Germline assignment: CDR1 SGHVS and CDR2 FNYEAQ. V shed 5 bases and J shed 10 bases, with 21 bases lying between them. The CDR3: CASSTVPWGRQQYF. In nucleotides, the CDR3 is TGTGCCAGCAGCACAGTCCCGTGGGGCAGGCAACAGTACTTC.

The chain combines TRBV6-2 or TRBV6-3 with TRBJ2-7; 10 nucleotides align to TRBD2. Trimming removed 5 bases from V and 0 bases from J; junction bases left unmatched: 13. This CDR3 contains 18 residues. The V gene's germline CDR1 is MNHEY and CDR2 SVGEGT. CDR3 DNA: TGTGCCAGCAGTCCACTGACTAGCGGGCCTAGGAGCTCCTACGAGCAGTACTTC. Protein product: CASSPLTSGPRSSYEQYF.

A few counts support this clonotype. The chain joins TRBV19 to TRBJ1-2, with D possibly being TRBD1 (5 bases). The CDR3 has 14 residues. Trimming pared 6 bases from V and 5 bases from J, leaving 16 bases between. Germline CDR1 reads LNHDA; CDR2 reads SQIVND (reference sequence). The chain's CDR3 is CASSRFGGSYGYTF. The DNA for the CDR3 is TGTGCCAGTAGCCGATTCGGGGGTTCGTATGGCTACACCTTC.

This clonotype was detected a few times. This sequence joins TRBV27 and TRBJ2-3, with TRBD2 matching 7 bases. Germline assignment: CDR1 MNHEY and CDR2 SMNVEV (reference sequence). The CDR3 length is 15 residues. The J segment lost 1 base and the V segment lost 6 bases, leaving 7 bases of the junction unmatched. In DNA form, the CDR3 reads TGTGCCAGCAGCCTGGGGGGGACGGGCACAGATACGCAGTATTTT. Translating it yields CASSLGGTGTDTQYF.

This clonotype occurred a few times. This chain uses TRBV14 with TRBJ2-2, with TRBD1 matching 8 bases. The CDR3 loop spans 15 amino acids. Germline V gene sequence: CDR1 SGHDN, CDR2 FVKESK. The V and J ends lost 6 bases and 1 base, in that order; junction bases with no gene match: 4. Here the CDR3 DNA reads TGTGCCAGCAGGAAGACAGGGGTGAACACCGGGGAGCTGTTTTTT. Its translation is CASRKTGVNTGELFF.

This clonotype was counted between two and nine times. The chain carries TRBV7-9 and TRBJ2-7; D ambiguous. V dropped 4 bases and J dropped 5 bases, with 18 bases sitting between them. This CDR3 comprises 15 residues. Germline CDR1 is SEHNR and CDR2 is FQNEAQ (reference sequence). CDR3 amino acids: CASSSARNPGDEQYF. The DNA for the CDR3 is TGTGCCAGCAGCTCCGCCCGGAACCCTGGGGACGAGCAGTACTTC. The full variable domain, its missing parts supplied by reference TRBV7-9 and TRBJ2-7, is DTGVSQNPRHKITKRGQNVTFRCDPISEHNRLYWYRQTLGQGPEFLTYFQNEAQLEKSRLLSDRFSAERPKGSFSTLEIQRTEQGDSAMYLCASSSARNPGDEQYFGPGTRLTVT.

This clonotype showed up just a few times. V usage is TRBV5-1 and J usage is TRBJ1-4; D is undetermined. The CDR3 runs to 15 residues. Germline V lookup: CDR1 SGHRS, CDR2 YFSETQ. V lost 5 bases, J lost 0 bases, and 11 bases lay in between. The DNA for the CDR3 is TGCGCCAGCAGTCTTGAGCCTGCAACTAATGAAAAACTGTTTTTT. This encodes CASSLEPATNEKLFF.

In this sample, this clonotype turned up a few times. This chain uses TRBV20-1 with TRBJ1-1; D is unresolved. From germline, CDR1 is DFQATT and CDR2 SNEGSKA (reference sequence). The CDR3 extends over 13 amino acids. V was trimmed by 5 bases and J by 3 bases, leaving 13 bases between them. The CDR3 sequence: CSASEQLDTEAFF. The CDR3 DNA is TGCAGTGCTTCCGAGCAGCTGGACACTGAAGCTTTCTTT.

This clonotype was recorded at least ten times. V is TRBV29-1 and J is TRBJ1-1; D gene unclear. The V gene's germline CDR1 is SQVTM and CDR2 ANQGSEA. This CDR3 is built from 13 residues. V dropped 4 bases and J dropped 2 bases, with 11 bases sitting between them. CDR3 bases: TGCAGCGTTGGGCCGGGATTAAACACTGAAGCTTTCTTT. It codes for CSVGPGLNTEAFF.

The rearrangement joins TRBV9 to TRBJ1-5, with D unclear. The ends were cut back, 5 bases at V and 7 bases at J, with 16 bases in the middle. This CDR3 is 14 amino acids long. Germline V gene sequence: CDR1 SGDLS, CDR2 YYNGEE. The CDR3 region has the DNA TGTGCCAGCAGACCTCCGAAGGGATCCCAGCCCCAGCATTTT. Its protein product is CASRPPKGSQPQHF.

This sequence joins TRBV4-3 and TRBJ2-2, with D uncertain. V was trimmed by 3 bases and J by 4 bases, leaving 9 bases between them. Germline V gene sequence: CDR1 LGHNA, CDR2 YSLEER. The CDR3 extends over 14 amino acids. CDR3 sequence: CASSHLDSTGELFF. CDR3 nucleotide sequence: TGCGCCAGCAGCCATCTGGATAGCACCGGGGAGCTGTTTTTT.

The V call is TRBV20-1, the J call TRBJ2-7; a weak D match, TRBD1 (6 bases). V lost 3 bases to trimming and J lost 7 bases, with 16 bases between them. Germline V gene data show CDR1 as DFQATT and CDR2 as SNEGSKA (reference sequence). CDR3 size: 13 residues. CDR3 loop: CSASPRRGWEQYF. Written as DNA, the CDR3 is TGCAGTGCTAGTCCACGCAGGGGTTGGGAGCAGTACTTC.

In its sample, this clonotype was seen many times. J is TRBJ2-3 and V is TRBV12-3 or TRBV12-4; 13 bases map to TRBD2. V trimming: 7 bases; J trimming: 5 bases; junction bases outside the gene matches: 12. This CDR3 has 17 residues. The CDR3 sequence: CASILTLGLAGIDTQYF. The CDR3 DNA follows: TGTGCCAGCATTCTTACCCTGGGACTAGCGGGAATAGATACGCAGTATTTT.

This chain connects TRBV5-1 to TRBJ2-1, with 8 bases fitting TRBD1. Germline V gene lookup returns CDR1 SGHRS and CDR2 YFSETQ. Trimming at V came to 3 bases and at J to 5 bases, leaving 4 bases not matched to a gene. The CDR3 covers 14 residues. The CDR3 region is CASSSTGQDNEQFF. CDR3 in DNA: TGCGCCAGCAGCTCCACGGGACAGGACAATGAGCAGTTCTTC.

This clonotype was seen repeatedly, ten times or more. This chain uses TRBV6-2 or TRBV6-3 with TRBJ2-7; TRBD2 might be the D (5 bases). There are 17 residues in the CDR3. The V and J ends lost 6 bases and 4 bases respectively, with 25 bases between them. Germline V gene lookup returns CDR1 MNHEY and CDR2 SVGEGT. The CDR3 sequence: CASRQFGAVDNPYEQYF. The CDR3 nucleotides read TGTGCCAGCAGACAGTTTGGAGCGGTGGATAATCCGTACGAGCAGTACTTC.

The V and J genes are TRBV30 and TRBJ1-2; D unresolved. The CDR3 loop spans 16 amino acids. Germline V lookup: CDR1 GTSNPN, CDR2 SVGIG (reference sequence). Trimming took off 3 bases at V and 6 bases at J, with 23 bases between the two ends. This CDR3 reads CAWSPSDGYLGNGYTF. The CDR3 DNA is TGTGCCTGGAGCCCTTCCGACGGCTACCTGGGGAATGGCTACACCTTC.

The rearrangement links TRBV27 to TRBJ2-1; D is perhaps TRBD2 (6 bases). V shed 4 bases and J shed 0 bases, with 13 bases lying between them. The CDR3 contains 16 residues. Per the germline V gene, CDR1 is MNHEY and CDR2 is SMNVEV (reference sequence). CDR3 bases: TGTGCCAGCAGTTCTCCTCTGACTAGCTCCTACAATGAGCAGTTCTTC. This translates into CASSSPLTSSYNEQFF.

This clonotype was observed many times. This sequence joins TRBV5-1 and TRBJ1-5; TRBD1 aligns across 7 bases. The CDR3 totals 14 residues. Germline CDR1 SGHRS, CDR2 YFSETQ. J gave up 2 bases and V 4 bases, and 3 bases lay outside the gene matches. The CDR3 DNA reads as TGCGCCAGCAGCGAAGGACAGGGCAATCAGCCCCAGCATTTT. It specifies CASSEGQGNQPQHF.

This clonotype was observed a handful of times. The J gene is TRBJ2-1, the V gene TRBV5-1; 14 bases are shared with TRBD2. The CDR3 extends over 15 amino acids. Germline V gives CDR1 SGHRS, CDR2 YFSETQ. V was pared by 3 bases and J by 9 bases, with 5 bases of the junction left unmatched. CDR3 loop: CASSSGTSGSSEQFF. As DNA, the CDR3 is TGCGCCAGCAGCTCTGGGACTAGCGGGAGTAGTGAGCAGTTCTTC.

This clonotype came up a few times. The chain combines TRBV28 with TRBJ2-7; 8 nucleotides agree with TRBD2. J lost 7 bases, V lost 6 bases, and 14 bases had no gene match. The CDR3 spans 15 residues. From germline, CDR1 is MDHEN and CDR2 SYDVKM. The DNA of the CDR3 is TGTGCCAGCAGATCCCTTAGCGGGATCCCGAGGGAGCAGTACTTC. Protein sequence: CASRSLSGIPREQYF.